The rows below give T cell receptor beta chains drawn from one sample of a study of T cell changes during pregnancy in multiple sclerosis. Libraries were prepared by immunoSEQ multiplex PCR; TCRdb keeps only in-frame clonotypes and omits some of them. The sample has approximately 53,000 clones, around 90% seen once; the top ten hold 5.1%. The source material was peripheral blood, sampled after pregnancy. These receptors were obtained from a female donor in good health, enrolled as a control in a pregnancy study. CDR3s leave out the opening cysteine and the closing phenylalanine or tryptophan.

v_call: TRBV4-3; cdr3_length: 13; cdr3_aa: ASSQVRTDNQPQH
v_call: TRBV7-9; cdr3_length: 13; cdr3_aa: ASSLGARFYNEQF
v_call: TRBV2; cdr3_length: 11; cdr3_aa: ASSQRDNQPQH
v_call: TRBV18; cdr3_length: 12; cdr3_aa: ASSRGQSNQPQH
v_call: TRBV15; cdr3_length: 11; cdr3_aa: ATSRDPEETQY
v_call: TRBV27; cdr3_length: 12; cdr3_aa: ASSLNGRQGEAF
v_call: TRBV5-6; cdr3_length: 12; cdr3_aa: ASSFPGGKNEQY
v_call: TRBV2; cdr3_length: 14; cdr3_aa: ASRVDRGLRNTEAF
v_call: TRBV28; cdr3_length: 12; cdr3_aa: ASSFPPGAGGYT
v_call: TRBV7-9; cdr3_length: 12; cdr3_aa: ASSLGGTNEKLF
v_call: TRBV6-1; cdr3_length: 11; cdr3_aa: ASSGLDNSPLH
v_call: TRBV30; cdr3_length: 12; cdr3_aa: AWSPDFSGNTIY
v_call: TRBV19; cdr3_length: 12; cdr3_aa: ASPKRVVDTEAF
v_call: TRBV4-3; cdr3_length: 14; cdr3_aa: ASSQDTGQASYEQY
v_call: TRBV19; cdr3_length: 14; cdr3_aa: ASSIVSGDDNSPLH
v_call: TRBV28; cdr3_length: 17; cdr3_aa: ASSLYPTATSGSTDTQY
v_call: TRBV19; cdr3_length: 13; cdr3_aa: ASSTSEEVSQPQH
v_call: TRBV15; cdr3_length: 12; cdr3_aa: ATSGGTGGAEAF
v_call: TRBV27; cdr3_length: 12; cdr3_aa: ASSARGLNYGYT
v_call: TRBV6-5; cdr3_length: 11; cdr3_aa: ASSLSGGNTIY
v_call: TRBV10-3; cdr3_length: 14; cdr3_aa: AISVLAGGGGDTQY
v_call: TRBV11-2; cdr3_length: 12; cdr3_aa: ASSLAGGPGTQY
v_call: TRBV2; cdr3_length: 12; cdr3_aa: ASSERTGEETQY
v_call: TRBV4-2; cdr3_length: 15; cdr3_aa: ASSQELPSGGPYEQY
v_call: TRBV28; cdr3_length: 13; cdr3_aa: ASNQGGISNQPQH
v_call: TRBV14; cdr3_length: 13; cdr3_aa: ASSPQRFNGNTIY
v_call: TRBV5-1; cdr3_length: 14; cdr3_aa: ASSLRQTTNNSPLH
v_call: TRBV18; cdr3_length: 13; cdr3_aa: ASSPAGRSDQPQH
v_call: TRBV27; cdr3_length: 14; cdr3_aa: ASSSPRPQGRTEAF
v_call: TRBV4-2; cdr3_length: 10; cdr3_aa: ASSQDVEKLF
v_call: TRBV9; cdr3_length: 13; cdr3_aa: ASSVEGGAIGELF
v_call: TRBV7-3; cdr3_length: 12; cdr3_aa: ASSSRGPDTEAF
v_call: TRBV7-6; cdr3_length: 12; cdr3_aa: ASSLGLDTGELF
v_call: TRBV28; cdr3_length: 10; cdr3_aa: ASSYGSGELF
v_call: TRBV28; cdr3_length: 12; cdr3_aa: ASSLSQGIYEQY
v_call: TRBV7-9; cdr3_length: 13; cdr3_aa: ASSLAAGGPGELF
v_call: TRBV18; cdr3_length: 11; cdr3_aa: ASSRSVEQPQH
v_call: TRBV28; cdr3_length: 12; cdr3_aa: ASSSGGGNQPQH
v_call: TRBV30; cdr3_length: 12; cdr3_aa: AWRYSGSNQPQH
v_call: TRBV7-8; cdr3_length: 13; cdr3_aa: ASSPLAGETDTQY